The next 21 T cell receptor beta chains were all read from a single sample in a study of blood T cell repertoires in COVID-19 (dated by TCRdb to about 2020). Libraries were constructed by the immunoSEQ multiplex PCR assay. TCRdb provides this immuneACCESS table in a form limited to in-frame rearrangements. Some clones are lacking; in checked studies, under half of them reflect an unresolved V gene, and why the rest are absent is not known. For this sample the table gives approximately 220,000 clones, of which 90% were detected only once. The ten largest account for about 14% of the sample. The sequenced material came from PBMCs or T cells enriched from blood (not recorded which). These receptors all come from a man aged 25-45 years who had been exposed to COVID-19.

The V call is TRBV18, the J call TRBJ1-3, with a possible D match to TRBD1 (6 bases). Germline V gene sequence: CDR1 KGHSH, CDR2 LQKENI. The CDR3 has 15 amino acids. V lost 4 bases and J 2 bases, leaving 12 bases between the germline ends. CDR3 in DNA: TGTGCCAGCTCACAACAGGGTGGGACTGGAAACACCATATATTTT. Protein product: CASSQQGGTGNTIYF. Full variable domain (remainder filled in from reference TRBV18 and TRBJ1-3): NAGVMQNPRHLVRRRGQEARLRCSPMKGHSHVYWYRQLPEEGLKFMVYLQKENIIDESGMPKERFSAEFPKEGPSILRIQQVVRGDSAAYFCASSQQGGTGNTIYFGEGSWLTVV.

This sequence joins TRBV4-3 and TRBJ2-2; 8 bases match TRBD1. The CDR3 has 17 residues. Germline CDR1 is LGHNA and CDR2 is YSLEER. V was pared by 2 bases and J by 4 bases, with 9 bases of the junction left unmatched. The chain's CDR3 is CASSQLSGGTGTGELFF. The CDR3 DNA follows: TGCGCCAGCAGCCAACTATCAGGGGGCACGGGCACCGGGGAGCTGTTTTTT.

The V and J genes are TRBV7-9 and TRBJ1-2, with a weak D call TRBD1 (5 bases). Looked up from germline, CDR1 is SEHNR and CDR2 is FQNEAQ (reference sequence). The length of the CDR3 is 14 residues. V dropped 0 bases and J dropped 4 bases, with 9 bases sitting between them. CDR3 region: CASSLAGQLYGYTF. CDR3 DNA: TGTGCCAGCAGCTTAGCGGGGCAGCTCTATGGCTACACCTTC.

V is TRBV5-1 and J is TRBJ1-1, with 7 bases lining up with TRBD1. Germline loops: CDR1 SGHRS, CDR2 YFSETQ. V trimming: 4 bases; J trimming: 1 base; junction bases outside the gene matches: 4. This CDR3 is 14 amino acids long. CDR3 amino acids: CASSGGTANTEAFF. CDR3 bases: TGCGCCAGCAGCGGCGGGACAGCGAACACTGAAGCTTTCTTT. Filled out from reference TRBV5-1 and TRBJ1-1, the complete variable domain reads KAGVTQTPRYLIKTRGQQVTLSCSPISGHRSVSWYQQTPGQGLQFLFEYFSETQRNKGNFPGRFSGRQFSNSRSEMNVSTLELGDSALYLCASSGGTANTEAFFGQGTRLTVV.

The V call is TRBV5-5, the J call TRBJ1-1; D perhaps matches TRBD1 (5 bases). The CDR3 runs 17 residues. Per the germline V gene, CDR1 is SGHKS and CDR2 is YYEKEE (reference sequence). The V end was cut by 1 base, the J end by 4 bases, with 20 bases between. The CDR3 spells CASSLNPRGLRVTEAFF. The CDR3 DNA reads TGTGCCAGCAGCTTGAATCCAAGGGGCCTAAGGGTCACTGAAGCTTTCTTT.

This chain joins TRBV27 and TRBJ1-6, with a possible D match to TRBD1 (5 bases). V was shortened by 5 bases and J by 8 bases, with 16 bases between the two germline ends. The CDR3 totals 15 residues. CDR1 MNHEY and CDR2 SMNVEV come from the germline V gene (reference sequence). This CDR3 is CASSNQWGWDSPLHF. CDR3 coding DNA: TGTGCCAGCAGTAACCAGTGGGGCTGGGATTCACCCCTCCACTTT.

The V gene is TRBV2, the J gene TRBJ2-2; 7 bases map to TRBD2. The CDR3 consists of 16 residues. V lost 6 bases, J lost 2 bases, and 9 bases stayed unmatched. Germline assignment: CDR1 SNHLY and CDR2 FYNNEI. DNA for the CDR3: TGTGCCAGCAGCCCCAGTGGCGGGGGAAACACCGGGGAGCTGTTTTTT. Protein sequence: CASSPSGGGNTGELFF.

This clone has a handful of counts. The rearrangement joins TRBV9 to TRBJ2-4; D might be TRBD1 (5 bases). Trimming removed 0 bases at V and 1 base at J, with 17 bases between. CDR3 size: 18 residues. Germline CDR1 SGDLS, CDR2 YYNGEE. The DNA of the CDR3 is TGTGCCAGCAGCGTAGTTGGGGCGGATTTTGCGGCCAAAAACATTCAGTACTTC. This sequence encodes CASSVVGADFAAKNIQYF.

The chain combines TRBV29-1 with TRBJ2-2; TRBD2 agrees at 15 bases. Trimming cost V 3 bases and J 4 bases; bases outside gene matches: 3. CDR3 length: 16 residues. Germline V lookup: CDR1 SQVTM, CDR2 ANQGSEA. The CDR3 sequence is CSVDGTSGGTTGELFF. In DNA form, the CDR3 reads TGCAGCGTTGACGGGACTAGCGGGGGGACCACCGGGGAGCTGTTTTTT.

V usage is TRBV2 and J usage is TRBJ2-7; D possibly corresponds to TRBD1 (5 bases). V was cut by 4 bases and J by 1 base, with 17 bases left in between. The CDR3 loop spans 16 amino acids. Germline loops: CDR1 SNHLY, CDR2 FYNNEI. CDR3: CASSGARRKGSYEQYF. For the CDR3, the DNA is TGTGCCAGCAGTGGAGCCAGACGCAAGGGGTCCTACGAGCAGTACTTC.

The chain has TRBV7-6 and TRBJ2-7; TRBD2 might be the D (6 bases). This CDR3 has 14 amino acids. From germline, CDR1 is SGHVS and CDR2 FNYEAQ. Deletions cut 4 bases from V and 0 bases from J, with 10 bases between. The CDR3 loop reads CASSSGTFSYEQYF. The CDR3 DNA follows: TGTGCCAGCAGCTCGGGGACTTTCTCCTACGAGCAGTACTTC.

The chain employs TRBV6-4 and TRBJ2-6, with 9 bases aligning to TRBD1. Looked up from germline, CDR1 is MRHNA and CDR2 is SNTAGT. The V segment lost 7 bases and the J segment 3 bases; nucleotides outside the gene matches: 7. The CDR3 totals 16 residues. CDR3 residues: CASKGTGTVGANVLTF. DNA for the CDR3: TGTGCCAGCAAGGGGACAGGGACAGTTGGGGCCAACGTCCTGACTTTC.

V and J are TRBV12-5 and TRBJ1-5; the D gene is possibly TRBD1 (5 bases). CDR1 and CDR2 (germline): LGHNT, FRNRAP. The V and J ends lost 3 bases and 7 bases respectively, with 16 bases between them. CDR3 length: 15 amino acids. The CDR3 DNA is TGTGCTAGTGGTTTAGAAGCAGGGCCGGAGCAGCCCCAGCATTTT. It specifies CASGLEAGPEQPQHF.

V gene TRBV3-1 (or the pseudogene TRBV3-2) combines with J gene TRBJ1-5; 7 positions agree with TRBD1. Trimming at V came to 5 bases and at J to 7 bases, leaving 11 bases not matched to a gene. The CDR3 totals 15 residues. Looked up from germline, CDR1 is LGHDT and CDR2 is YNNKEL (reference sequence). Here the CDR3 reads CASSGMTGFQQPQHF. The CDR3 nucleotides read TGTGCCAGCAGCGGAATGACAGGGTTCCAACAGCCCCAGCATTTT.

The chain links TRBV10-3 to TRBJ2-3; D unclear. Germline CDR1 and CDR2: ENHRY and SYGVKD. V was shortened by 4 bases and J by 3 bases, with 11 bases between the two germline ends. The CDR3 sequence is 14 residues long. The DNA for the CDR3 is TGTGCCATCAGTGGTGAGGTCAAGACAGATACGCAGTATTTT. This gives the protein CAISGEVKTDTQYF.

This chain connects TRBV4-3 to TRBJ1-1, with no clear D. Trimming pared 0 bases from V and 3 bases from J, leaving 5 bases between. This CDR3 contains 13 residues. Germline V gene data show CDR1 as LGHNA and CDR2 as YSLEER. CDR3 bases: TGCGCCAGCAGCCAAGATCAGGACACTGAAGCTTTCTTT. It codes for CASSQDQDTEAFF.

The chain is built from TRBV3-1 (or the pseudogene TRBV3-2) and TRBJ1-5; 9 nucleotides agree with TRBD1. V shed 2 bases and J 5 bases; nucleotides not matched to a gene: 4. This CDR3 is 15 amino acids long. The germline CDR1 and CDR2 sequences are LGHDT and YNNKEL (reference sequence). CDR3 sequence reads: CASSQTTGGYQPQHF. The CDR3 nucleotides read TGTGCCAGCAGCCAAACTACAGGGGGCTATCAGCCCCAGCATTTT.

The chain uses TRBV19 and TRBJ2-5; 7 nucleotides agree with TRBD2. The V segment lost 2 bases and the J segment 2 bases; nucleotides outside the gene matches: 2. From germline, CDR1 is LNHDA and CDR2 SQIVND (reference sequence). The CDR3 sequence is 14 residues long. In nucleotides, the CDR3 is TGTGCCAGTAGTATAACGGGGGGACAAGAGACCCAGTACTTC. Its protein is CASSITGGQETQYF.

This sequence joins TRBV9 and TRBJ2-7; 10 bases agree with TRBD2. The V gene's germline CDR1 is SGDLS and CDR2 YYNGEE. The CDR3 length is 16 residues. The V and J ends lost 1 base and 3 bases, in that order; junction bases with no gene match: 7. The DNA of the CDR3 is TGTGCCAGCAGCGTACAAGCGGGGGGGCCGGTCTACGAGCAGTACTTC. Protein sequence: CASSVQAGGPVYEQYF.

This clone showed up just once. The chain links TRBV13 to TRBJ2-7, with D possibly matching TRBD1 (6 bases). Germline V CDR1 and CDR2: PRHDT, FYEKMQ (reference sequence). The V end lost 5 bases, the J end lost 0 bases, and 17 bases lay between the germline ends. The CDR3 covers 16 residues. This CDR3 is CASSQTTNRASYEQYF. The CDR3 nucleotides read TGTGCCAGCAGCCAAACCACCAACAGGGCCTCCTACGAGCAGTACTTC.

V gene TRBV4-1 combines with J gene TRBJ1-5; D unresolved. Trimming removed 3 bases from V and 3 bases from J, with 12 bases in between. CDR1 and CDR2 (germline): MGHRA, YSYEKL. CDR3 length: 15 amino acids. CDR3 sequence reads: CASSHVHGYNQPQHF. As DNA, the CDR3 is TGCGCCAGCAGCCACGTGCACGGTTACAATCAGCCCCAGCATTTT.